The 3 T cell receptor beta chains below all came from one sample that was sequenced in a study of post-analysis software for immune sequencing data. Study findings and constraints: Included in a set of about 5 TRBV segments more frequent in patients than controls were TRBV5-6, TRBV5-1 and TRBV20-1.

No antigen has been identified for these receptors. Unique molecular identifiers featured in each of the TCR beta cDNA libraries. In TCRdb, the PCR reads were re-called with MiXCR into one record per CDR3 protein. The table includes approximately 360,000 distinct CDR3 sequences, roughly 30% detected once. The material sequenced was blood. These receptors were taken from a girl under 18 with multiple sclerosis.

The chain couples TRBV5-1 to TRBJ2-1; 8 nucleotides align to TRBD2. V lost 3 bases, J lost 8 bases, and 7 bases stayed unmatched. Germline CDR1 and CDR2: SGHRS and YFSETQ. The CDR3 sequence is 14 residues long. CDR3 sequence reads: CASSSRTSHDEQFF. The CDR3 nucleotides read TGCGCCAGCAGCTCACGGACTAGCCACGATGAGCAGTTCTTC.

This clonotype came up a few times. The chain links TRBV4-3 to TRBJ2-5; 7 bases are shared with TRBD2. This CDR3 contains 17 residues. Unmatched junction bases numbered 14, after V lost 2 bases and J lost 5 bases. From germline, CDR1 is LGHNA and CDR2 YSLEER. The CDR3 is CASSQTLGAGSRETQYF. The CDR3 coding sequence is TGCGCCAGCAGCCAAACCTTGGGAGCGGGGTCGAGGGAGACCCAGTACTTC.

The sample holds a few counts of this clonotype. The chain joins TRBV12-3 or TRBV12-4 to TRBJ2-5; TRBD2 matches 8 bases. J was trimmed by 6 bases and V by 0 bases; bases with no gene match: 3. This CDR3 spans 14 amino acids. CDR3 protein: CASSLAGGAQTQYF. The DNA of the CDR3 is TGTGCCAGCAGTTTAGCCGGGGGGGCCCAGACCCAGTACTTC.